This TCR beta chain emerged from a study of blood T cell repertoires in COVID-19. Study-level background: Collection of acute and convalescent COVID-19 samples took place in the United States, Italy and Spain.

The authors' processing: Reference gene primer amplification yielded estimated nucleated cell counts. Clones were read by immunoSEQ multiplex PCR, and TCRdb kept only the in-frame ones, dropping some. V, J and clone size are those of that table, while D and trimming were read from the DNA. Of around 95,000 clones listed, about 91% are singletons. The CDR3 is 18 amino acids. V was pared by 2 bases and J by 1 base, with 9 bases of the junction left unmatched. Specimen: peripheral blood. The chain couples TRBV5-7 to TRBJ1-5; TRBD1 agrees at 10 bases. TRBV5-7 is an open reading frame whose function is uncertain. The TCR was taken from a human donor in a cohort sampled during active COVID-19. CDR3 DNA sequence: TGTGCCAGCAGCTTCCGGGACAGGGGTTATATCAGCAATCAGCCCCAGCATTTT. Translated, it gives CASSFRDRGYISNQPQHF.